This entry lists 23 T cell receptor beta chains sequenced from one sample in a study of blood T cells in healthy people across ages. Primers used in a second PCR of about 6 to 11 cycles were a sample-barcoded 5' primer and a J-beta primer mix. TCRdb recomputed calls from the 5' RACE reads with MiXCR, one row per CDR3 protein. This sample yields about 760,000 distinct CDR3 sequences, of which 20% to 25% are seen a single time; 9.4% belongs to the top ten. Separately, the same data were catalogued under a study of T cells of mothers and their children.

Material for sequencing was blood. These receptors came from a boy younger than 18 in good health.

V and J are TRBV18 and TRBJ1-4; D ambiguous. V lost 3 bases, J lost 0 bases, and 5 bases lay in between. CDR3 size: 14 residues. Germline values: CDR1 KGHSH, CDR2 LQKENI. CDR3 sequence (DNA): TGTGCCAGCTCACCTCCTACAACTAATGAAAAACTGTTTTTT. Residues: CASSPPTTNEKLFF.

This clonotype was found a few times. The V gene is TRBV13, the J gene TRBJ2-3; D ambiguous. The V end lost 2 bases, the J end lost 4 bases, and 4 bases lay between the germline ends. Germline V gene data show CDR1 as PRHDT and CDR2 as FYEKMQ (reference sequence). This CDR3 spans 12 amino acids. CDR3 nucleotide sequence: TGTGCCAGCAGCTTAATGTCAGATACGCAGTATTTT. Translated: CASSLMSDTQYF.

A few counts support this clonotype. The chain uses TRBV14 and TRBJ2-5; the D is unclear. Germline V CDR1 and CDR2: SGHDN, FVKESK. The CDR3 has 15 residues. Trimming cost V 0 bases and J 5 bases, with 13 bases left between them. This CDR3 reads CASSQEGRVWETQYF. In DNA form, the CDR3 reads TGTGCCAGCAGCCAAGAGGGCCGGGTCTGGGAGACCCAGTACTTC.

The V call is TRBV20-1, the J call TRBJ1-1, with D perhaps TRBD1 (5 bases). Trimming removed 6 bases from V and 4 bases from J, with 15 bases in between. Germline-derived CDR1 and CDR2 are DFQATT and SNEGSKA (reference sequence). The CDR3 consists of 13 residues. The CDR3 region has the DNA TGCAGTGCAAAGTGGGGGGTTCGCACTGAAGCTTTCTTT. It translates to CSAKWGVRTEAFF.

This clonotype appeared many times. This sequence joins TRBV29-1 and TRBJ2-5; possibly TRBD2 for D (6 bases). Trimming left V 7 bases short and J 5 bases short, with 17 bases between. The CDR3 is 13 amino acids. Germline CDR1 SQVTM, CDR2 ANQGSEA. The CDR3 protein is CSANRPGGETQYF. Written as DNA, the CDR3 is TGCAGCGCCAACAGGCCCGGAGGGGAGACCCAGTACTTC.

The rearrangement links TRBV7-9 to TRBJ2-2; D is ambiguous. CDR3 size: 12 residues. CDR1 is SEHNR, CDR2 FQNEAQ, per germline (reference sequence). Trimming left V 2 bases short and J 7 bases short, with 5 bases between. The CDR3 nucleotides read TGTGCCAGCAGCTTAAAGATCGGGGAGCTGTTTTTT. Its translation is CASSLKIGELFF.

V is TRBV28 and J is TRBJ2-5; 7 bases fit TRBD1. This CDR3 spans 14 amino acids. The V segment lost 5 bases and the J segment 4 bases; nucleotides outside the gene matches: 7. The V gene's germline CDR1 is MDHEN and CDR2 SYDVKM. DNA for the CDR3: TGTGCCAGCAGTCCAACAGGGGTGGCAGAGACCCAGTACTTC. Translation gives CASSPTGVAETQYF. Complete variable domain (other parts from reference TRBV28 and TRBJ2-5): DVKVTQSSRYLVKRTGEKVFLECVQDMDHENMFWYRQDPGLGLRLIYFSYDVKMKEKGDIPEGYSVSREKKERFSLILESASTNQTSMYLCASSPTGVAETQYFGPGTRLLVL.

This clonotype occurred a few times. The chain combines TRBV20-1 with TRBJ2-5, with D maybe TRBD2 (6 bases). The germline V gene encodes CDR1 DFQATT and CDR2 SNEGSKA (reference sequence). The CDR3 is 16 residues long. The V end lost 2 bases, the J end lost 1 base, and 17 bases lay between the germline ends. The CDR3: CSARSLHAGIQETQYF. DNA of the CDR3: TGCAGTGCTAGAAGTTTGCATGCGGGGATCCAAGAGACCCAGTACTTC.

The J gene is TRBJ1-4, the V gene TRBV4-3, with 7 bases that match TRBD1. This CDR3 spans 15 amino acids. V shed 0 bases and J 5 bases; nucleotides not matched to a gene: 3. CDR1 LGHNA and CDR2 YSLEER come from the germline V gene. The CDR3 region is CASSQDPGGNEKLFF. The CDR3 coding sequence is TGCGCCAGCAGCCAAGATCCAGGGGGAAATGAAAAACTGTTTTTT.

CDR3 in DNA: TGTGCCAGCAGCCCCCGGACAGGGGGTGAGAGTTACACCTTC. Protein product: CASSPRTGGESYTF. This chain connects TRBV7-9 to TRBJ1-2; TRBD1 aligns across 10 bases. Germline V gene data show CDR1 as SEHNR and CDR2 as FQNEAQ (reference sequence). The junction had 11 bases not matched to a gene; V was cut back by 5 bases and J by 11 bases. The CDR3 runs to 14 residues.

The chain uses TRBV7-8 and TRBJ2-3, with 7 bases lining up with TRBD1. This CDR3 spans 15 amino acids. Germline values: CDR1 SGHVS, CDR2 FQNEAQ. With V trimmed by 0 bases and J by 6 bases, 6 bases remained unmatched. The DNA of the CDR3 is TGTGCCAGCAGCTTAGCAGGCAGGGGGACCGATACGCAGTATTTT. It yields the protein CASSLAGRGTDTQYF.

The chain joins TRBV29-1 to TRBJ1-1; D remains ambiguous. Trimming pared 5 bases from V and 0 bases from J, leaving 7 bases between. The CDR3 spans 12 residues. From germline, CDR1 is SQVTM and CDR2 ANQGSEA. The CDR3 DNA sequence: TGCAGCGTTTCCGGACTGAACACTGAAGCTTTCTTT. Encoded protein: CSVSGLNTEAFF.

DNA of the CDR3: TGTGCCAGCACCCTCCTGCCCGGGACCGAAAAACTGTTTTTT. Protein product: CASTLLPGTEKLFF. The chain employs TRBV12-3 or TRBV12-4 and TRBJ1-4; D possibly corresponds to TRBD1 (5 bases). The CDR3 extends over 14 amino acids. V was pared by 7 bases and J by 8 bases, with 17 bases between.

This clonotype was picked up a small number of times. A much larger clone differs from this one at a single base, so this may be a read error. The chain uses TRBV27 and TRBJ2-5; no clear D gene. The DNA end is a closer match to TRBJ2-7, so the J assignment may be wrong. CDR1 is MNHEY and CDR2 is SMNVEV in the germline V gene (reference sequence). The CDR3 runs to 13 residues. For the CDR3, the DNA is TGTGCCAGCAGTTTAGGGCTAACCCACGAGCAGTACTTC. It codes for CASSLGLTHEQYF.

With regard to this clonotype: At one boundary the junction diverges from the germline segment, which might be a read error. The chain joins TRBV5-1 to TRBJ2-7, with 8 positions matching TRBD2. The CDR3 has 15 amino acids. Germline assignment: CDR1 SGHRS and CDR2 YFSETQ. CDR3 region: CASSLRAGGLYEQYF. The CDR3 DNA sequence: TGTGCCAGCAGCTTACGGGCGGGAGGTCTGTACGAGCAGTACTTC.

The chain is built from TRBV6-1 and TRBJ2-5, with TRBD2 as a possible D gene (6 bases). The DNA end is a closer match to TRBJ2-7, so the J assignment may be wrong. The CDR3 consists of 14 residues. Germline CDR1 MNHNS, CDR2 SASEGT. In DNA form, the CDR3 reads TGTGCCAGCAGTGTGCAGGGAGGAAACTACGAGCAGTACTTC. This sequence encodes CASSVQGGNYEQYF.

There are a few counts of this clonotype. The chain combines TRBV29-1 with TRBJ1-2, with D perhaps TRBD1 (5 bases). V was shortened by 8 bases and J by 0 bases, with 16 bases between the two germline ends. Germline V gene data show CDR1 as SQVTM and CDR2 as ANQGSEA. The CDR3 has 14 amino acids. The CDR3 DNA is TGCAGCTCATACGGGGGACCAGCTAACTATGGCTACACCTTC. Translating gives CSSYGGPANYGYTF.

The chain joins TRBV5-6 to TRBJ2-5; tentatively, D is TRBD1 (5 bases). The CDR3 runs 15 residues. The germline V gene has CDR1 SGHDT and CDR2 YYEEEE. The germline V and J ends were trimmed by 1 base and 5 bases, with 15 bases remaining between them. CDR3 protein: CASSLRAGLRETQYF. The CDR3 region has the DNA TGTGCCAGCAGCTTGAGGGCAGGGCTCCGGGAGACCCAGTACTTC.

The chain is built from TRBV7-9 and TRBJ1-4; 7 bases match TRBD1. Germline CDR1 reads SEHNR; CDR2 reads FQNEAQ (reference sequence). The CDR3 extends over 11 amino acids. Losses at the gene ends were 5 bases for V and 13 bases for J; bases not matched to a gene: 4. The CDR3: CASSLQGILFF. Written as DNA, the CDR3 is TGTGCCAGCAGCCTACAGGGGATACTGTTTTTT.

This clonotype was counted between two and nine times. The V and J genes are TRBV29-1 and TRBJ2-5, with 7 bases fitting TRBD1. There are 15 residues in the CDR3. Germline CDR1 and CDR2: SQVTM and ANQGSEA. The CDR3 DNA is TGCAGTACAGTCCGGGACAGCCAATCTCAACAGACCCAGTACTTC. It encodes CSTVRDSQSQQTQYF. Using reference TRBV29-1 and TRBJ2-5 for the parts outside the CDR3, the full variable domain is SAVISQKPSRDICQRGTSLTIQCQVDSQVTMMFWYRQQPGQSLTLIATANQGSEATYESGFVIDKFPISRPNLTFSTLTVSNMSPEDSSIYLCSTVRDSQSQQTQYFGPGTRLLVL.

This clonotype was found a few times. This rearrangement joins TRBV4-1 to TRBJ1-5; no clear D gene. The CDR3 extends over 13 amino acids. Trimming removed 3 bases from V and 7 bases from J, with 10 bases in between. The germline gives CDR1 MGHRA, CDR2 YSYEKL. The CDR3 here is CASSHASNQPQHF. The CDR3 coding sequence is TGCGCCAGCAGCCACGCTTCGAACCAGCCCCAGCATTTT.

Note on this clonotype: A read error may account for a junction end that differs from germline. CDR3 nucleotide sequence: TGTGCCAGCAGTTTACCTATTGCGGGGGAGACCCAGTGCTTC. This encodes CASSLPIAGETQCF. The chain recombines TRBV12-3 or TRBV12-4 with TRBJ2-5; 7 positions match TRBD2. This CDR3 spans 14 amino acids.

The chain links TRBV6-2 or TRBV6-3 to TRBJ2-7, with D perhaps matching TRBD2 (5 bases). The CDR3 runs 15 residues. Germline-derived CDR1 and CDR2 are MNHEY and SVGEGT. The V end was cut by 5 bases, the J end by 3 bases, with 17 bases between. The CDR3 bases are TGTGCCAGCAGTCCTGACCTGTCCGGAGGCTACGAGCAGTACTTC. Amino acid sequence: CASSPDLSGGYEQYF.